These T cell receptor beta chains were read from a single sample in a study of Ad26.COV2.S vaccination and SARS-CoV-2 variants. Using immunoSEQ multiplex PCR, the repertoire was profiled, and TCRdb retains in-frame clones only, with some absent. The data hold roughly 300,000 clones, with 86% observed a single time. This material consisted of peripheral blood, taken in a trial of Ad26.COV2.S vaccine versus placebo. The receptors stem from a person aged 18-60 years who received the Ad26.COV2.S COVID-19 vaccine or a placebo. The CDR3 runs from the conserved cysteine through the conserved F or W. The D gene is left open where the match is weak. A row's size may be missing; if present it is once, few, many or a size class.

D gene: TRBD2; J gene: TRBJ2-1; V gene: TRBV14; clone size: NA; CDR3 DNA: TGTGCCAGCAGCTCACGAACGACTAGCGGGGCCTACAATGAGCAGTTCTTC; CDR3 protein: CASSSRTTSGAYNEQFF
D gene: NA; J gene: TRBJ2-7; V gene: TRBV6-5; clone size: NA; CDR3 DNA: TGTGCCAGCAGTTACACCCTCGGGACCGTAGCCTACGAGCAGTACTTC; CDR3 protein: CASSYTLGTVAYEQYF
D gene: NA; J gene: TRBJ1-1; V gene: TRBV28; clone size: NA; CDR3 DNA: TGTGCCAGTCGGCGGCCAAACACTGAAGCTTTCTTT; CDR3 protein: CASRRPNTEAFF
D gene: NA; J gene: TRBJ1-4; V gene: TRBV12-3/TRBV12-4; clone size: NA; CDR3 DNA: TGTGCCAGCAGCCTAGGGATAAGGGAAAAACTGTTTTTT; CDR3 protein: CASSLGIREKLFF
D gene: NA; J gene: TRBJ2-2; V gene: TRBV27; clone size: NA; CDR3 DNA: TGTGCCAGCAGTTTACGTGGGGGAGGCGCCGGGGAGCTGTTTTTT; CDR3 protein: CASSLRGGGAGELFF
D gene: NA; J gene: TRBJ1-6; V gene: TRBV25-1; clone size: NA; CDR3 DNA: TGTGCCAGCAGCGCGGGACTTTGGAATTCACCCCTCCACTTT; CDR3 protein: CASSAGLWNSPLHF
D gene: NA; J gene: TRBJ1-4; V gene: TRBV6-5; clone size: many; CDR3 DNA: TGTGCCAGCAGTTACTTTTGGTCAGGTGGGGGTGAAAAACTGTTTTTT; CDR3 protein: CASSYFWSGGGEKLFF
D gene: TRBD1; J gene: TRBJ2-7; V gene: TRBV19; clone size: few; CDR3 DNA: TGTGCCAGTAGTTTCCGGGACAGAGTCTACGAGCAGTACTTC; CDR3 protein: CASSFRDRVYEQYF
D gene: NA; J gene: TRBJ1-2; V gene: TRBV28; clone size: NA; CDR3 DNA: TGTGCCACCCGGGTCGTATCCTCTTGGGGTGGCTACACCTTC; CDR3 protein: CATRVVSSWGGYTF
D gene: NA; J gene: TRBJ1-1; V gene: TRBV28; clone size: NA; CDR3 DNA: TGTGCCGTACCTGAGGAAGCTTTCTTT; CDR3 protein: CAVPEEAFF
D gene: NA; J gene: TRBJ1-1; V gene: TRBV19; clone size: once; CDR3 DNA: TGTGCCAGTAGCAATGGACCGAGCGTGGCGGCTGAAGCTTTCTTT; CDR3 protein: CASSNGPSVAAEAFF
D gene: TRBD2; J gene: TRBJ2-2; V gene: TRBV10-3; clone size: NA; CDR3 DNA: TGTGCCATCACTACGGGACTAGCGGGAGAAGAAGTTGCCGGGGAGCTGTTTTTT; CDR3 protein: CAITTGLAGEEVAGELFF
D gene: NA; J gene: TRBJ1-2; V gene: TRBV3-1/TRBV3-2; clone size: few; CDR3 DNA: TGTGCCAGCAGCCAAGGGGTGGACGACTATGGCTACACCTTC; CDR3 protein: CASSQGVDDYGYTF
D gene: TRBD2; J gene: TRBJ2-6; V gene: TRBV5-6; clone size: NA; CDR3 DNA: TGTGCCAGCAGCTTCGGGGGGTCCGGGGCCAACGTCCTGACTTTC; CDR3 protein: CASSFGGSGANVLTF